This TCR beta chain was documented in a study of identifying expanded T cells in peripheral blood. Profiling relied on immunoSEQ multiplex PCR, and the TCRdb table lists in-frame clones only, not all of them. Of 90,000 to 100,000 clones listed, roughly 86% are singletons. The CDR3 contains 12 residues. V shed 11 bases and J 0 bases; nucleotides not matched to a gene: 3. Germline assignment: CDR1 ENHRY and CDR2 SYGVKD. The specimen was blood. This chain uses TRBV10-3 with TRBJ1-1; 7 bases fit TRBD1. This clonotype was sampled from a person between 18 and 69 years old in good health. As DNA, the CDR3 is TGTGCCTCACAGGGGATGAACACTGAAGCTTTCTTT. Residues: CASQGMNTEAFF.